This TCR beta chain was identified during a study of T cells in Graves' hyperthyroidism and ophthalmopathy (dated by TCRdb to the late 2010s). Describing the broader study: Peripheral blood was collected at initial diagnosis, before any treatment. For training and testing, the 100 patients in the discovery cohort were randomly divided in a 7:3 ratio. After blood sampling, hyperthyroidism patients were treated with methimazole at a starting dose of 30 mg daily, and ophthalmopathy patients were treated with high-dose intravenous methylprednisolone. Thyroid tissue and blood T-cell repertoires from about six Graves' hyperthyroidism patients were also compared in the study. A discovery cohort of about a hundred patients, 43 with Graves' ophthalmopathy and about 58 with stable Graves' hyperthyroidism, was used to find distinguishing TCR V-J signatures. Prospective prediction of ophthalmopathy was tested in an independent validation cohort of fewer than 20 hyperthyroidism patients and 15 to 17 patients who later progressed to ophthalmopathy. According to the paper, TCR Vbeta CDR3 sequencing was carried out on more than 120 peripheral blood samples, which came from some 41 ophthalmopathy, around 75 hyperthyroidism and about 17 progressor patients. Beyond this particular receptor, the publication reports: No statistical method was used to fix the sample size in advance, and group allocation was not hidden from the investigators. In validation, the model predicted progression to ophthalmopathy a median of approximately 6.6 months before onset, with about 67% sensitivity and more than 72% specificity. A 13 V-J signature model separated ophthalmopathy from stable hyperthyroidism, with around 90% sensitivity and 81.08% specificity in cross-validation and 80%/75% in testing. Blood samples also contained most of the expanded thyroid clonotypes (frequency above 0.001), which suggests that blood repertoires may reflect thyroid immune responses.

Stable Graves' hyperthyroidism was defined as no progression to ophthalmopathy during 18 months of follow-up. Hyperthyroidism patients were aged 18 to 65 years and newly diagnosed, with disease duration of less than 2 months. The study excluded patients with uncontrolled infections, other autoimmune diseases, pregnancy or lactation. Diagnoses were established on the basis of clinical symptoms, serum thyroxine and TRAb, thyroid ultrasound, and orbital computed tomography. PBMCs were separated from approximately 10 ml of fresh peripheral blood using Ficoll-Paque density gradient centrifugation. Total RNA was extracted with Trizol reagent, and quality was checked on an Agilent 2100 Bioanalyzer. The CDR3 sequence holds 12 residues, the cysteine and phenylalanine included. Of all the DNA, just the CDR3 is kept, 36 bases in frame from base 1. CDR1 and CDR2 were assigned from the germline V gene as SQVTM and ANQGSEA. V loses 7 bases of germline sequence and J loses 5 bases, and the interval between the two ends is 14 bases.

Amplification of TCR beta CDR3 regions was carried out from RNA transcripts. The TCR CDR3 was subjected to a first round of RT-PCR using the HTBI primer set and the Qiagen OneStep RT-PCR kit. The libraries were constructed in a second round of multiplex PCR and then size-selected and purified. Libraries were sequenced paired-end with 100 bp reads on an Illumina HiSeq2000. Per the original workflow: SOAPnuke was used to process the raw data, with reads discarded if the reads contained adapters or uncalled bases, had a mean Phred below 15, or lacked an exact constant-primer or identifier match. COPE v1.2.5 was used to merge high-quality paired reads, and clonotypes were defined as unique nucleotide sequences. Clonotypes were aligned to IMGT TRBV, TRBD and TRBJ reference segments using MiTCR v1.1. Only V-J combinations with frequency above 0.0001, covering approximately 99% of repertoires, were analysed. The TCS score was defined as the ratio of F50 (clonal expansion) to E x V (chaos), calculated using BLOSUM62-based TCRdist between CDR3 peptides within each V-J. Welch's t-statistics and random forest reduced fewer than 600 V-J features to roughly 13, which were used in a naive Bayes classifier (R e1071). Thyroid-blood repertoire similarity was quantified with the Morisita-Horn index. TCRdb reworked the public reads: Q25 trimming with fastp, MiXCR clone assembly, productive beta chains retained. Records with the same CDR3 protein are collapsed into one entry carrying the most frequent genes and DNA. TCRdb's processing, not the authors', yielded these V and J calls. This sample holds around 720,000 distinct CDR3 sequences; approximately 40% were observed only once. Together, the top ten hold approximately 31% of the sample.

This clonotype was recorded many times. Its cognate antigen has yet to be identified. Per-base quality was not reported, and no clone a single base away is much larger than it. The rearrangement combines TRBV29-1 with TRBJ2-5, with TRBD1 perhaps the D gene, on 6 matching bases. The receptor was derived from a woman between 40 and 55 years old with Graves' hyperthyroidism. The sample taken for sequencing was blood. The bases are TGCAGCGCTGGACAGCCCAGGGAGACCCAGTACTTC. The resulting protein is CSAGQPRETQYF. Outside the CDR3, residues come from the reference TRBV29-1 and TRBJ2-5 proteins, so the full variable domain is: SAVISQKPSRDICQRGTSLTIQCQVDSQVTMMFWYRQQPGQSLTLIATANQGSEATYESGFVIDKFPISRPNLTFSTLTVSNMSPEDSSIYLCSAGQPRETQYFGPGTRLLVL.